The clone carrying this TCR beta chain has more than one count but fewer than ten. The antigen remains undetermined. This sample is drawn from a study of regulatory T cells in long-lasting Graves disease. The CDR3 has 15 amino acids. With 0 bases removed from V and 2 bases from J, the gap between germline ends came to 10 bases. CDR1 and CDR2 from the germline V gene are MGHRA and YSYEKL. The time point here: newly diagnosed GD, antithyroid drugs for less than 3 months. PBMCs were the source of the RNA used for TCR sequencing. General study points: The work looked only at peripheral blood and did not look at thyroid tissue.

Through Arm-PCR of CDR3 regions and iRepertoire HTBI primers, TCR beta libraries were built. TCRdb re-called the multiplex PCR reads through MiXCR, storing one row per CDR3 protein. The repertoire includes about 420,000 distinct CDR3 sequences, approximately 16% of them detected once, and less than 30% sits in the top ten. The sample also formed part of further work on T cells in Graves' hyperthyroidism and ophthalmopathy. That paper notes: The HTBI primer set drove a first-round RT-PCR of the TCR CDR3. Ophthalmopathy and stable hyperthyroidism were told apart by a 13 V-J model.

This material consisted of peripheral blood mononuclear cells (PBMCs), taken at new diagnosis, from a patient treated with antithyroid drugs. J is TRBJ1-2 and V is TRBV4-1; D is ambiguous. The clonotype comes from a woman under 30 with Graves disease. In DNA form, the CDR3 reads TGCGCCAGCAGCCAAGATGGGTGGGGAAACTATGGCTACACCTTC. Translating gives CASSQDGWGNYGYTF.